Shown below are 10 T cell receptor beta chains from a single sample sequenced in a study of early T cells in non-severe SARS-CoV-2 infection. One entry per CDR3 protein results from TCRdb running MiXCR on the 5' RACE reads. Of about 46,000 distinct CDR3 sequences listed, less than 10% are singletons. The sequencing here drew on whole blood, taken at baseline. These TCRs come from an adult who was a healthcare worker with PCR-confirmed SARS-CoV-2 infection or an uninfected control (not recorded which).

This clonotype was seen only a few times. V usage is TRBV20-1 and J usage is TRBJ1-1; no reliable D call. There are 14 residues in the CDR3. CDR1 and CDR2 (germline): DFQATT, SNEGSKA (reference sequence). V was shortened by 5 bases and J by 0 bases, with 13 bases between the two germline ends. The CDR3 protein is CSASGVRMNTEAFF. The CDR3 DNA sequence: TGCAGTGCTTCCGGGGTGCGGATGAACACTGAAGCTTTCTTT.

This clonotype has a handful of counts. The chain is built from TRBV10-3 and TRBJ2-5; D gene uncertain. The CDR3 sequence is 13 residues long. CDR1 and CDR2 from the germline V gene are ENHRY and SYGVKD. V was trimmed by 0 bases and J by 2 bases, leaving 4 bases between them. The CDR3 DNA reads as TGTGCCATCAGTGAGTCGAATCAAGAGACCCAGTACTTC. Protein sequence: CAISESNQETQYF.

This chain joins TRBV6-5 and TRBJ1-1; the D is unclear. The CDR3 is 15 amino acids. Germline lookup yields CDR1 MNHEY and CDR2 SVGAGI. Trimming took 4 bases from V and 6 from J, leaving 18 bases between them. CDR3 DNA sequence: TGTGCCAGCAGTTTATTATGGCGGGCAGACGCTGAAGCTTTCTTT. Protein product: CASSLLWRADAEAFF.

There are many counts of this clonotype. The rearrangement joins TRBV7-2 to TRBJ2-3; D unresolved. CDR3 length: 14 residues. Germline values: CDR1 SGHTA, CDR2 FQGNSA. The V gene lost 2 bases and the J gene lost 4 bases, with 10 bases spanning the gap. For the CDR3, the DNA is TGTGCCAGCAGCTTATACCCGATGCCAGATACGCAGTATTTT. Its translation: CASSLYPMPDTQYF.

The V and J genes are TRBV20-1 and TRBJ2-7, with 12 bases aligning to TRBD2. This CDR3 contains 15 residues. Germline V gives CDR1 DFQATT, CDR2 SNEGSKA (reference sequence). V lost 0 bases, J lost 4 bases, and 4 bases stayed unmatched. The CDR3, as DNA: TGCAGTGCTAGAGAACTAGCGGGAGGAGGGTACGAGCAGTACTTC. Translated, it gives CSARELAGGGYEQYF.

This clonotype was observed a handful of times. V and J are TRBV7-2 and TRBJ1-6; TRBD1 aligns across 9 bases. Germline V CDR1 and CDR2: SGHTA, FQGNSA. This CDR3 comprises 15 residues. V gave up 5 bases and J gave up 11 bases; unmatched junction bases: 10. In DNA form, the CDR3 reads TGTGCCAGCAGCCTAGGGGGACAGGGCAGGACACCCCTCCACTTT. Translation gives CASSLGGQGRTPLHF. Complete variable domain (other parts from reference TRBV7-2 and TRBJ1-6): GAGVSQSPSNKVTEKGKDVELRCDPISGHTALYWYRQSLGQGLEFLIYFQGNSAPDKSGLPSDRFSAERTGGSVSTLTIQRTQQEDSAVYLCASSLGGQGRTPLHFGNGTRLTVT.

This clonotype was seen ten or more times. The chain has TRBV20-1 and TRBJ2-1; the match to TRBD2 covers 7 bases. J lost 6 bases, V lost 0 bases, and 8 bases had no gene match. This CDR3 has 15 amino acids. In germline, CDR1 is DFQATT, CDR2 SNEGSKA (reference sequence). CDR3 amino acids: CSARDFAGVVNEQFF. CDR3 nucleotides: TGCAGTGCTAGAGATTTTGCGGGAGTTGTCAATGAGCAGTTCTTC.

This clonotype has just a few counts. This chain joins TRBV2 and TRBJ2-1, with D perhaps matching TRBD1 (6 bases). The CDR3 totals 13 residues. The V gene's germline CDR1 is SNHLY and CDR2 FYNNEI. Trimming cost V 5 bases and J 10 bases, with 15 bases left between them. CDR3: CASSWGRTPEQFF. The CDR3 region has the DNA TGTGCCAGCAGTTGGGGGCGGACCCCGGAGCAGTTCTTC.

V is TRBV11-2 and J is TRBJ2-3; TRBD2 matches at 9 bases. With V trimmed by 3 bases and J by 0 bases, 1 base remained unmatched. This CDR3 is built from 15 residues. The germline V gene encodes CDR1 SGHAT and CDR2 FQNNGV. The CDR3 is CASSFGTSSTDTQYF. The CDR3 DNA sequence: TGTGCCAGCAGCTTCGGGACTAGCAGCACAGATACGCAGTATTTT.

V is TRBV18 and J is TRBJ2-5, with D unclear. V was shortened by 4 bases and J by 0 bases, with 6 bases between the two germline ends. Germline lookup yields CDR1 KGHSH and CDR2 LQKENI. CDR3 length: 13 residues. The CDR3 sequence is CASSRTYQETQYF. For the CDR3, the DNA is TGTGCCAGCTCACGAACTTACCAAGAGACCCAGTACTTC.